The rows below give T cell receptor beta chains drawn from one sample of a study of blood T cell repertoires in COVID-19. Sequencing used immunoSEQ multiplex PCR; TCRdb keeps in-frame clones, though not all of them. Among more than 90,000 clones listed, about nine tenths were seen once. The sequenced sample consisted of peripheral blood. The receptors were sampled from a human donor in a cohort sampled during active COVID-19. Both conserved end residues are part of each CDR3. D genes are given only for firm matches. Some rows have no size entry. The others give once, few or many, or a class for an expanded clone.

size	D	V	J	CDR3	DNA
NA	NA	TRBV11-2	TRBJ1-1	CASSLGRAMNTEAFF	TGTGCCAGCAGCTTAGGGAGGGCGATGAACACTGAAGCTTTCTTT
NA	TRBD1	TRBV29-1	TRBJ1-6	CSVADQTGGGGSPLHF	TGCAGCGTTGCCGACCAAACAGGGGGCGGAGGTTCACCCCTCCACTTT
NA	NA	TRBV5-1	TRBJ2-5	CASSLPGQETQYF	TGCGCCAGCAGCTTGCCGGGTCAAGAGACCCAGTACTTC
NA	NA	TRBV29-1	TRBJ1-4	CSAEEGSTNEKLFF	TGCAGCGCCGAGGAGGGGTCAACTAATGAAAAACTGTTTTTT
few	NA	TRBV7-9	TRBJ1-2	CASSLDWQGYGYTF	TGTGCCAGCAGCTTAGATTGGCAGGGCTATGGCTACACCTTC
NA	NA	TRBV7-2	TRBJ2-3	CASSLARGTDTQYF	TGTGCCAGCAGCTTAGCGCGGGGCACAGATACGCAGTATTTT
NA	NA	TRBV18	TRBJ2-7	CASSSGDSSGQYF	TGTGCCAGCTCATCGGGGGACTCCTCGGGGCAGTACTTC
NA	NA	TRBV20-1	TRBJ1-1	CSASYRATEAFF	TGCAGTGCTAGTTACAGGGCTACCGAAGCTTTCTTT
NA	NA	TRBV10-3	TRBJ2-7	CAISELGLLRDEQYF	TGTGCCATCAGTGAGTTAGGACTCCTCCGGGACGAGCAGTACTTC
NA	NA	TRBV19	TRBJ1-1	CASSIDRLDTEAFF	TGTGCCAGTAGTATAGACAGGTTGGACACTGAAGCTTTCTTT
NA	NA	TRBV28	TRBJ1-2	CAGHGEDYGYTF	TGTGCCGGCCACGGGGAGGACTATGGCTACACCTTC
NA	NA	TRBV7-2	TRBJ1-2	CASSLAGQGGYGYTF	TGTGCCAGCAGCTTAGCGGGGCAGGGCGGCTATGGCTACACCTTC
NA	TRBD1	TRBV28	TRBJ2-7	CASETSTYGTGGYEQYF	TGTGCCAGCGAAACCTCAACCTACGGGACAGGGGGCTACGAGCAGTACTTC
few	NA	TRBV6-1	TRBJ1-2	CASSERRGYGYTF	TGTGCCAGCAGTGAAAGACGAGGCTATGGCTACACCTTC
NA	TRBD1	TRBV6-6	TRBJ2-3	CASLQGADTQYF	TGTGCCAGCTTACAGGGGGCTGATACGCAGTATTTT
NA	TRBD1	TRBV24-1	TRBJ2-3	CATSDSGTGGGYTQYF	TGTGCCACCAGTGATTCCGGGACAGGGGGCGGGTATACGCAGTATTTT
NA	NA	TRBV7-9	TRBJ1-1	CASSLVTGNTEAFF	TGTGCCAGCAGCTTAGTAACGGGGAACACTGAAGCTTTCTTT
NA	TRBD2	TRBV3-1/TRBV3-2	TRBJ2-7	CASSSYLAGVTVEQYF	TGTGCCAGCAGCTCTTACTTAGCGGGAGTAACGGTCGAGCAGTACTTC
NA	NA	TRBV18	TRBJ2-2	CASSPDRTGELFF	TGTGCCAGCTCCCCCGATCGGACCGGGGAGCTGTTTTTT
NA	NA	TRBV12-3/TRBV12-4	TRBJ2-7	CASSLVSSYEQYF	TGTGCCAGCAGTTTAGTTAGCTCCTACGAGCAGTACTTC
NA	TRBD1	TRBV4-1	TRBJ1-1	CASSQVRGRGTEAFF	TGCGCCAGCAGCCAAGTGAGGGGGCGCGGTACTGAAGCTTTCTTT
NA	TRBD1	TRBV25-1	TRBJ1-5	CASSDLGQGDQPQHF	TGTGCCAGCAGTGACCTAGGACAGGGGGATCAGCCCCAGCATTTT
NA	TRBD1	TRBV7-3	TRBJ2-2	CASSQGAGELFF	TGTGCCAGCAGCCAGGGGGCCGGGGAGCTGTTTTTT
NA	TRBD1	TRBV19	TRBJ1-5	CASSRQGKLNQPQHF	TGTGCCAGTAGCAGACAGGGGAAACTGAATCAGCCCCAGCATTTT
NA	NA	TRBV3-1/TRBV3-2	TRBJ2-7	CASSRTAYEQYF	TGTGCCAGCAGCCGGACTGCCTACGAGCAGTACTTC
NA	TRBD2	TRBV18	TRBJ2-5	CASSLLLAGGQETQYF	TGTGCCAGCTCACTATTACTAGCGGGTGGACAAGAGACCCAGTACTTC
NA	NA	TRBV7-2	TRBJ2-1	CASSPPERSYNEQFF	TGTGCCAGCAGCCCCCCAGAGCGGTCCTACAATGAGCAGTTCTTC
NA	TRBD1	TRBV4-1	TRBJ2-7	CASSQDSRDRGLRYEQYF	TGCGCCAGCAGCCAAGATAGTAGGGACAGGGGATTAAGGTACGAGCAGTACTTC
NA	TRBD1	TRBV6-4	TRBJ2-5	CASSESPTGGVETQYF	TGTGCCAGCAGTGAATCCCCGACAGGGGGCGTGGAGACCCAGTACTTC
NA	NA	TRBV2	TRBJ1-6	CASSVSPDRQILHF	TGTGCCAGCAGTGTATCCCCTGACAGACAGATTCTCCACTTT
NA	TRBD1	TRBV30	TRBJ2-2	CAWRGQTGPTGELFF	TGTGCCTGGAGGGGACAGACGGGACCAACCGGGGAGCTGTTTTTT
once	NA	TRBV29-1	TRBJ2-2	CSGAVQGDTGELFF	TGCAGCGGAGCTGTACAGGGTGACACCGGGGAGCTGTTTTTT
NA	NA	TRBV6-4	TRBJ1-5	CASSLGVSVSNQPQHF	TGTGCCAGCAGCCTGGGCGTGTCAGTAAGCAATCAGCCCCAGCATTTT